Listed here are 23 T cell receptor beta chains from one sample, sequenced in a study of ipilimumab plus nivolumab after autologous stem cell transplantation. Repertoires were generated with immunoSEQ multiplex PCR, while TCRdb's copy carries only in-frame clones and drops some. The table lists about 12,000 clones, 60% to 75% of them singletons. Sequenced here: PBMCs, sampled in a trial of ipilimumab plus nivolumab as post-transplant consolidation. The source is a male donor with diffuse large B-cell lymphoma.

The V and J genes are TRBV5-6 and TRBJ2-7; the D gene is possibly TRBD2 (6 bases). The CDR3 sequence is 14 residues long. The germline V gene encodes CDR1 SGHDT and CDR2 YYEEEE. V lost 4 bases, J lost 2 bases, and 13 bases lay in between. In DNA, the CDR3 is TGTGCCAGCAGCGGGACCGGGACTCCCTACGAGCAGTACTTC. Translation gives CASSGTGTPYEQYF.

This clone was seen once. The chain has TRBV4-1 and TRBJ2-1; 9 bases are shared with TRBD2. J lost 8 bases, V lost 1 base, and 9 bases had no gene match. The CDR3 consists of 16 residues. Germline CDR1 is MGHRA and CDR2 is YSYEKL. CDR3 bases: TGCGCCAGCAGCCAAGGGCCTGGACTAGCGTTAGATGAGCAGTTCTTC. Translation: CASSQGPGLALDEQFF.

The rearrangement joins TRBV11-2 to TRBJ1-1; 8 nucleotides agree with TRBD1. The CDR3 has 15 residues. The germline gives CDR1 SGHAT, CDR2 FQNNGV. The trim removed 8 bases at V and 1 base at J, leaving 9 bases unmatched. The CDR3 DNA reads TGTGCCAGCCAGGGGGCGGCCATAAAGAACACTGAAGCTTTCTTT. Translation gives CASQGAAIKNTEAFF.

The CDR3 DNA reads TGTGCCAGCAGCTTAGAAGAGGGGTCCTACAATGAGCAGTTCTTC. This encodes CASSLEEGSYNEQFF. This rearrangement joins TRBV6-4 to TRBJ2-1; D may be TRBD1 or TRBD2 (5 bases each). The CDR3 extends over 15 amino acids. From germline, CDR1 is MRHNA and CDR2 SNTAGT. V was shortened by 6 bases and J by 1 base, with 13 bases between the two germline ends.

The chain carries TRBV6-5 and TRBJ2-4; possible D gene TRBD2, 6 bases. The CDR3 runs to 15 residues. The germline gives CDR1 MNHEY, CDR2 SVGAGI. V lost 6 bases and J lost 0, with 12 bases in between. The CDR3 bases are TGTGCCAGCAGATCTTCGGAGGGAGCCAAAAACATTCAGTACTTC. Its protein product is CASRSSEGAKNIQYF.

This chain links TRBV7-9 with TRBJ1-1, with D unresolved. Germline V gives CDR1 SEHNR, CDR2 FQNEAQ (reference sequence). The ends were cut back, 7 bases at V and 3 bases at J, with 12 bases in the middle. This CDR3 has 13 amino acids. The DNA of the CDR3 is TGTGCCAGCACCCTTGGGAGGGACACTGAAGCTTTCTTT. Amino acid sequence: CASTLGRDTEAFF.

The rearrangement uses TRBV6-5 and TRBJ2-7; 8 nucleotides agree with TRBD2. V was pared by 3 bases and J by 3 bases, with 7 bases of the junction left unmatched. The germline gives CDR1 MNHEY, CDR2 SVGAGI. The CDR3 is made up of 15 amino acids. The CDR3 loop reads CASSYSGSGVYEQYF. The CDR3 nucleotides are TGTGCCAGCAGTTATAGCGGTAGCGGGGTCTACGAGCAGTACTTC.

The chain employs TRBV19 and TRBJ2-7, with 7 bases lining up with TRBD1. J was trimmed by 3 bases and V by 10 bases; bases with no gene match: 9. The germline V gene encodes CDR1 LNHDA and CDR2 SQIVND (reference sequence). The CDR3 extends over 13 amino acids. The CDR3 sequence: CATQYRDSYEQYF. The DNA of the CDR3 is TGTGCCACCCAATACCGGGACAGCTACGAGCAGTACTTC.

J is TRBJ1-3 and V is TRBV10-2; 7 bases align to TRBD1. The germline V gene encodes CDR1 WSHSY and CDR2 SAAADI. V gave up 6 bases and J gave up 0 bases; unmatched junction bases: 2. This CDR3 has 14 residues. CDR3 region: CASRTGDSGNTIYF. Written as DNA, the CDR3 is TGCGCCAGCAGAACAGGGGACTCTGGAAACACCATATATTTT.

The chain carries TRBV13 and TRBJ2-5; perhaps D is TRBD1 or TRBD2 (5 bases each). V was trimmed by 2 bases and J by 2 bases, leaving 15 bases between them. The germline V gene has CDR1 PRHDT and CDR2 FYEKMQ (reference sequence). The CDR3 runs 16 residues. CDR3 nucleotide sequence: TGTGCCAGCAGCTTAAGGGCGAGGGGCGGGCAAGAGACCCAGTACTTC. Protein product: CASSLRARGGQETQYF.

The chain combines TRBV7-9 with TRBJ1-2; no clear D gene. Germline CDR1 is SEHNR and CDR2 is FQNEAQ (reference sequence). The CDR3 contains 15 residues. V lost 4 bases, J lost 0 bases, and 12 bases lay in between. The CDR3 sequence: CASSSYGPTNYGYTF. CDR3 in DNA: TGTGCCAGCAGCTCTTATGGCCCCACTAACTATGGCTACACCTTC.

V is TRBV29-1 and J is TRBJ1-4; 8 positions match TRBD1. CDR3 length: 13 residues. Losses at the gene ends were 7 bases for V and 4 bases for J; bases not matched to a gene: 5. Germline-derived CDR1 and CDR2 are SQVTM and ANQGSEA. CDR3 amino acids: CSGQGPRNEKLFF. The CDR3 DNA reads as TGCAGCGGACAGGGGCCGCGTAATGAAAAACTGTTTTTT.

V usage is TRBV7-9 and J usage is TRBJ2-7; D ambiguous. Between the trimmed V and J ends, which lost 1 base and 2 bases, there was a span of 9 bases. Per germline, CDR1 SEHNR and CDR2 FQNEAQ (reference sequence). The CDR3 has 14 residues. CDR3: CASSLGEHPYEQYF. CDR3 bases: TGTGCCAGCAGCTTAGGAGAACATCCCTACGAGCAGTACTTC.

This clone turned up a few times. This chain connects TRBV5-1 to TRBJ1-1; the D gene is possibly TRBD1 (5 bases). Germline values: CDR1 SGHRS, CDR2 YFSETQ. CDR3 length: 16 amino acids. V gave up 1 base and J gave up 2 bases, with 15 bases separating them. The CDR3: CASSLFGGVGNTEAFF. Here the CDR3 DNA reads TGCGCCAGCAGCTTGTTTGGGGGTGTGGGAAACACTGAAGCTTTCTTT.

The chain uses TRBV5-6 and TRBJ2-1, with TRBD1 matching over 8 bases. Germline values: CDR1 SGHDT, CDR2 YYEEEE. J gave up 0 bases and V 4 bases, and 0 bases lay outside the gene matches. This CDR3 comprises 14 residues. The CDR3 loop is CASSGQGSYNEQFF. The DNA for the CDR3 is TGTGCCAGCAGCGGACAGGGCTCCTACAATGAGCAGTTCTTC.

V usage is TRBV7-2 and J usage is TRBJ1-5, with 8 positions matching TRBD1. The CDR3 length is 14 residues. Germline V CDR1 and CDR2: SGHTA, FQGNSA. The V segment lost 5 bases and the J segment 4 bases; nucleotides outside the gene matches: 4. CDR3 region: CASSPRTGNQPQHF. The CDR3, as DNA: TGTGCCAGCAGCCCTAGGACAGGGAATCAGCCCCAGCATTTT.

This chain joins TRBV5-1 and TRBJ1-1; tentatively, D is TRBD1 (6 bases). CDR3 length: 13 residues. Germline CDR1 SGHRS, CDR2 YFSETQ. Trimming stripped 4 bases from V and 7 bases from J, with 14 bases between. CDR3: CASSKMGGHEAFF. The CDR3 coding sequence is TGCGCCAGCAGCAAAATGGGGGGGCATGAAGCTTTCTTT.

This sequence joins TRBV19 and TRBJ2-7; possible D gene TRBD1, 6 bases. This CDR3 region has 15 residues. In germline, CDR1 is LNHDA, CDR2 SQIVND (reference sequence). V lost 3 bases and J lost 5, with 17 bases in between. In DNA form, the CDR3 reads TGTGCCAGTAGTATCGGGACACTCTTAAGCCACGAGCAGTACTTC. As protein: CASSIGTLLSHEQYF. The variable domain in full, completed from reference TRBV19 and TRBJ2-7, reads DGGITQSPKYLFRKEGQNVTLSCEQNLNHDAMYWYRQDPGQGLRLIYYSQIVNDFQKGDIAEGYSVSREKKESFPLTVTSAQKNPTAFYLCASSIGTLLSHEQYFGPGTRLTVT.

The chain uses TRBV6-6 and TRBJ2-2, with TRBD2 as a possible D gene (6 bases). V lost 4 bases to trimming and J lost 5 bases, with 17 bases between them. Germline CDR1 is MNHNY and CDR2 is SVGAGI (reference sequence). This CDR3 is 16 amino acids long. CDR3 residues: CASSFSSGSLTGELFF. Here the CDR3 DNA reads TGTGCCAGCAGTTTCTCTTCCGGGAGCCTAACCGGGGAGCTGTTTTTT.

This chain links TRBV19 with TRBJ1-3, with TRBD1 matching 10 bases. V trimming: 4 bases; J trimming: 2 bases; junction bases outside the gene matches: 5. The CDR3 is made up of 16 amino acids. The germline V gene has CDR1 LNHDA and CDR2 SQIVND (reference sequence). The CDR3 DNA follows: TGTGCCAGTAGTACCTGGACAGGGGGAGCTGGAAACACCATATATTTT. This sequence encodes CASSTWTGGAGNTIYF.

The V gene is TRBV5-6, the J gene TRBJ2-1, with TRBD2 matching over 10 bases. Germline-derived CDR1 and CDR2 are SGHDT and YYEEEE. Germline trimming cut 0 bases from V and 5 bases from J; bases unmatched to any gene: 2. The CDR3 loop spans 15 amino acids. The CDR3, as DNA: TGTGCCAGCAGCTTGGAACTAGCGGGAAACAATGAGCAGTTCTTC. Amino acids: CASSLELAGNNEQFF.

The chain is built from TRBV2 and TRBJ2-6; 14 bases are a match to TRBD2. The CDR3 extends over 17 amino acids. Germline-derived CDR1 and CDR2 are SNHLY and FYNNEI. Trimming at V came to 7 bases and at J to 4 bases, leaving 6 bases not matched to a gene. CDR3 DNA: TGTGCCAGCACGGGACTAGCGGGAGTCTTCGGGGCCAACGTCCTGACTTTC. It encodes CASTGLAGVFGANVLTF.

V gene TRBV5-1 combines with J gene TRBJ2-5; 11 nucleotides line up with TRBD1. Germline V gene data show CDR1 as SGHRS and CDR2 as YFSETQ. The CDR3 is 14 amino acids. Trimming removed 4 bases from V and 4 bases from J; junction bases left unmatched: 3. Written as DNA, the CDR3 is TGCGCCAGCAGCACGGGACAGGGGGGAGAGACCCAGTACTTC. Encoded protein: CASSTGQGGETQYF.